This is a list of T cell receptor beta chains from one sample in a study of identical twins. Via MiXCR, TCRdb re-called the 5' RACE reads, giving one row per CDR3 protein. The sample has a few hundred thousand distinct CDR3 sequences, roughly 18% seen once; the top ten hold less than 15%. Material: naive T cells sorted from blood. These receptors came from a man aged 50-59 years in good health. The CDR3 runs from the conserved cysteine through the conserved F or W. Each record gives: J gene, D gene, V gene, clone size, CDR3 protein, CDR3 DNA. The D gene is left open where the match is weak. Where a row states a size, it is once, few, many or the class of an expanded clone; other rows omit it.

>TRBJ2-1|TRBD2|TRBV5-1|NA
CASRRLAGVIEQFF
TGCGCCAGCCGTCGACTAGCGGGAGTGATTGAGCAGTTCTTC
>TRBJ2-7|TRBD1|TRBV11-2|NA
CASSLGYRGYEQYF
TGTGCCAGCAGCTTAGGCTACAGGGGCTACGAGCAGTACTTC
>TRBJ2-2|TRBD2|TRBV12-3/TRBV12-4|few
CASSPGLAGGYTGELFF
TGTGCCAGCAGTCCTGGACTAGCGGGGGGCTACACCGGGGAGCTGTTTTTT
>TRBJ2-7|TRBD1|TRBV7-8|NA
CASSNTGTGYHEQYF
TGTGCCAGCAGCAACACCGGGACAGGGTATCACGAGCAGTACTTC
>TRBJ2-3|NA|TRBV15|NA
CATGSLRGRNTDTQYF
TGTGCCACCGGCAGTTTGCGGGGCCGTAACACAGATACGCAGTATTTT
>TRBJ2-3|TRBD2|TRBV29-1|many
CSVEGLAGATDTQYF
TGCAGCGTTGAAGGGCTAGCGGGGGCCACAGATACGCAGTATTTT
>TRBJ1-1|TRBD1|TRBV4-2|NA
CASSQVSGTGGPAFF
TGTGCCAGCAGCCAAGTCTCCGGGACAGGGGGGCCAGCTTTCTTT
>TRBJ2-2|TRBD2|TRBV3-1|NA
CASSPGTSGRPDTGELFF
TGTGCCAGCAGCCCCGGGACTAGCGGGAGGCCGGACACCGGGGAGCTGTTTTTT
>TRBJ2-1|NA|TRBV4-1|few
CASSQGRSSYNEQFF
TGCGCCAGCAGCCAAGGAAGGAGCTCCTACAATGAGCAGTTCTTC
>TRBJ2-2|TRBD1|TRBV27|NA
CASSPSGTANTGELFF
TGTGCCAGCAGTCCCTCCGGGACAGCGAACACCGGGGAGCTGTTTTTT
>TRBJ1-6|TRBD1|TRBV20-1|many
CSARVRGNSPLHF
TGCAGTGCTAGAGTCAGGGGGAATTCACCCCTCCACTTT
>TRBJ2-3|NA|TRBV29-1|few
CSVDFLPDTQYF
TGCAGCGTTGATTTTCTCCCAGATACGCAGTATTTT
>TRBJ2-1|NA|TRBV20-1|NA
CSASRGRLDDEQFF
TGCAGTGCTAGTAGGGGGAGACTAGATGATGAGCAGTTCTTC
>TRBJ2-1|NA|TRBV7-9|few
CASSWGLAPGDEQFF
TGTGCCAGCAGTTGGGGGTTAGCGCCGGGTGATGAGCAGTTCTTC
>TRBJ1-4|NA|TRBV5-1|NA
CASSPSVREKLFF
TGCGCCAGCAGCCCCTCGGTGAGAGAAAAACTGTTTTTT
>TRBJ2-1|TRBD2|TRBV5-1|NA
CASSLPSSGRTYNEQFF
TGCGCCAGCAGCCTTCCCTCTAGCGGGAGAACCTACAATGAGCAGTTCTTC
>TRBJ1-5|NA|TRBV7-2|many
CASSSWTDGQPQHF
TGTGCCAGCAGCTCCTGGACAGATGGGCAGCCCCAGCATTTT
>TRBJ2-7|TRBD1|TRBV20-1|few
CSARQGLRSYEQYF
TGCAGTGCCCGACAGGGTCTACGCTCCTACGAGCAGTACTTC
>TRBJ1-1|NA|TRBV3-1|few
CASSLGQRELNTEAFF
TGTGCCAGCAGTTTAGGACAGAGAGAATTGAACACTGAAGCTTTCTTT
>TRBJ2-6|NA|TRBV10-2|NA
CASSAYSSGERSGANVLTF
TGCGCCAGCAGTGCATATTCCTCAGGGGAAAGATCTGGGGCCAACGTCCTGACTTTC
>TRBJ2-1|NA|TRBV20-1|many
CSARDQNYNEQFF
TGCAGTGCTAGAGACCAGAACTACAATGAGCAGTTCTTC
>TRBJ1-4|NA|TRBV12-3/TRBV12-4|NA
CASMRGNEKLFF
TGTGCCAGCATGAGGGGAAATGAAAAACTGTTTTTT
>TRBJ2-1|TRBD2|TRBV3-1|NA
CASSPGPGLNNEQFF
TGTGCCAGCAGCCCCGGGCCGGGACTAAACAATGAGCAGTTCTTC
>TRBJ2-1|NA|TRBV9|NA
CASSGGHSSYNEQFF
TGTGCCAGCAGCGGAGGACATAGCTCCTACAATGAGCAGTTCTTC
>TRBJ2-3|NA|TRBV4-2|NA
CASSQDWNSVDTQYF
TGTGCCAGCAGCCAAGATTGGAATAGCGTGGATACGCAGTATTTT
>TRBJ2-1|TRBD2|TRBV5-1|NA
CASSDTSGGFDEQFF
TGCGCCAGCAGCGATACTAGCGGGGGGTTCGATGAGCAGTTCTTC
>TRBJ2-1|NA|TRBV7-9|few
CASSTRDRTYNEQFF
TGTGCCAGCAGCACCCGGGATAGGACCTACAATGAGCAGTTCTTC
>TRBJ2-3|TRBD2|TRBV7-2|NA
CASSLAGTSGGAITQYF
TGTGCCAGCAGCTTAGCGGGGACTAGCGGGGGGGCGATTACGCAGTATTTT
>TRBJ1-1|NA|TRBV7-2|few
CASSFLEEGEAFF
TGTGCCAGCAGCTTCCTCGAGGAGGGCGAAGCTTTCTTT
>TRBJ2-1|TRBD1|TRBV29-1|few
CSVETLRDRYNEQFF
TGCAGCGTTGAAACTCTCCGGGACAGATACAATGAGCAGTTCTTC
>TRBJ1-6|NA|TRBV12-3/TRBV12-4|many
CASSPWRGGDNSPLHF
TGTGCCAGCAGTCCTTGGCGGGGGGGGGATAATTCACCCCTCCACTTT
>TRBJ2-7|NA|TRBV28|many
CASSLSGPTDRSYEQYF
TGTGCCAGCAGTTTATCGGGCCCGACAGACCGTAGCTACGAGCAGTACTTC
>TRBJ2-2|NA|TRBV4-1|few
CASSLVARLNTGELFF
TGCGCCAGCAGCCTCGTCGCGAGGCTGAACACCGGGGAGCTGTTTTTT
>TRBJ2-7|TRBD1|TRBV5-1|NA
CASSSITGGAEQYF
TGCGCCAGCAGCTCCATCACAGGGGGCGCGGAGCAGTACTTC
>TRBJ1-2|NA|TRBV27|few
CASEEDNYGYTF
TGTGCCAGCGAGGAGGATAACTATGGCTACACCTTC
>TRBJ1-2|TRBD1|TRBV28|few
CAIGTGIYGYTF
TGTGCCATCGGGACAGGGATCTATGGCTACACCTTC
>TRBJ1-4|NA|TRBV6-5|NA
CASSYEGLPNEKLFF
TGTGCCAGCAGTTACGAGGGGTTGCCTAATGAAAAACTGTTTTTT
>TRBJ2-2|NA|TRBV15|many
CATSRGVGELFF
TGTGCCACCAGCAGAGGAGTCGGGGAGCTGTTTTTT
>TRBJ2-5|TRBD2|TRBV28|NA
CASSRRVAGVGIETQYF
TGTGCCAGCAGCCGCCGGGTAGCGGGGGTCGGCATAGAGACCCAGTACTTC
>TRBJ2-7|TRBD1|TRBV10-3|NA
CAISELRDRGASEQYF
TGTGCCATCAGTGAGCTCCGGGACAGGGGAGCCTCCGAGCAGTACTTC
>TRBJ2-1|NA|TRBV11-2|NA
CASRPSSWSSNEQFF
TGTGCCAGCAGGCCCTCTAGCTGGAGTTCCAATGAGCAGTTCTTC
>TRBJ2-1|NA|TRBV10-3|NA
CAISLQGYGEQFF
TGTGCCATCAGTTTACAGGGTTACGGTGAGCAGTTCTTC
>TRBJ2-1|NA|TRBV9|many
CASSVDRGAGFEYNEQFF
TGTGCCAGCAGCGTAGATCGGGGGGCTGGATTCGAGTACAATGAGCAGTTCTTC
>TRBJ2-1|TRBD2|TRBV20-1|few
CSASILAGVPYSYNEQFF
TGCAGTGCTAGTATATTAGCGGGAGTTCCCTATTCCTACAATGAGCAGTTCTTC
>TRBJ1-2|TRBD1|TRBV4-2|many
CASSQGQGLGYGYTF
TGTGCCAGCAGCCAAGGACAGGGATTAGGCTATGGCTACACCTTC
>TRBJ2-1|NA|TRBV6-1|NA
CASTLFGGHSYNEQFF
TGTGCCAGCACCCTATTTGGGGGGCACTCCTACAATGAGCAGTTCTTC
>TRBJ2-1|TRBD1|TRBV5-6|few
CASSPRTGSPEQFF
TGTGCCAGCAGCCCAAGGACAGGGTCCCCTGAGCAGTTCTTC
>TRBJ2-2|TRBD2|TRBV10-3|NA
CATRAGTSTGELFF
TGTGCCACAAGAGCGGGAACCTCCACCGGGGAGCTGTTTTTT
>TRBJ1-1|NA|TRBV6-2/TRBV6-3|few
CASSYKGGPAFF
TGTGCCAGCAGTTACAAGGGCGGACCGGCTTTCTTT
>TRBJ2-7|TRBD1|TRBV6-2/TRBV6-3|many
CASSSDRVYEQYF
TGTGCCAGCAGTTCCGACAGGGTCTACGAGCAGTACTTC
>TRBJ2-7|TRBD2|TRBV12-3/TRBV12-4|few
CASSLHAPGRAYEQYF
TGTGCCAGCAGTTTACATGCCCCTGGGAGGGCCTACGAGCAGTACTTC
>TRBJ2-7|TRBD1|TRBV12-3/TRBV12-4|few
CASSSQGESYEQYF
TGTGCCAGCAGTTCACAGGGGGAAAGTTACGAGCAGTACTTC
>TRBJ2-7|NA|TRBV5-1|many
CASSVTYSYEQYF
TGCGCCAGCAGCGTGACATACTCCTACGAGCAGTACTTC
>TRBJ2-4|NA|TRBV29-1|many
CSVAPRVGPLNIQYF
TGCAGCGTTGCTCCTAGGGTGGGGCCTTTAAACATTCAGTACTTC
>TRBJ2-7|NA|TRBV4-2|many
CASSQDGSIAEQYF
TGTGCCAGCAGCCAAGACGGGTCAATTGCCGAGCAGTACTTC